The 18 T cell receptor beta chains below come from one sample, sequenced in a study of T cell responses to AZD1222 COVID-19 vaccine. Generated by immunoSEQ multiplex PCR, the TCRdb table keeps only in-frame clones and is missing some. The sample holds about 120,000 clones; more than 85% are singletons and the top ten take 3%. Sequenced material: peripheral blood, taken 28 days after the second AZD1222 dose. These receptors all come from an adult who received the AZD1222 COVID-19 vaccine.

The CDR3 region is CASSLSGSEAFF. The CDR3 DNA follows: TGTGCCAGCAGTTTAAGTGGCTCTGAAGCTTTCTTT. This chain connects TRBV12-3 or TRBV12-4 to TRBJ1-1; no definite D call. CDR3 size: 12 residues. The germline V and J ends were trimmed by 2 bases and 6 bases, with 7 bases remaining between them.

The rearrangement links TRBV2 to TRBJ1-5; possibly TRBD1 for D (6 bases). Germline CDR1 and CDR2: SNHLY and FYNNEI. The CDR3 contains 15 residues. The ends were cut back, 6 bases at V and 0 bases at J, with 12 bases in the middle. CDR3 amino acids: CASRGDTYSNQPQHF. The CDR3 nucleotides are TGTGCCAGCAGGGGGGACACCTATAGCAATCAGCCCCAGCATTTT.

The V and J genes are TRBV21-1 and TRBJ1-1; the table's D call of TRBD1 was not tested on the DNA. TRBV21-1 is a documented pseudogene. The CDR3 extends over 9 amino acids. CDR3 nucleotides: TGTGCCAGCCGCAGGGGCGAAGGGTTT. Amino acid sequence: CASRRGEGF.

This clone occurred once. The rearrangement links TRBV7-9 to TRBJ2-3; D uncertain. The CDR3 sequence is 14 residues long. V shed 1 base and J shed 2 bases, with 7 bases lying between them. Germline CDR1 is SEHNR and CDR2 is FQNEAQ (reference sequence). For the CDR3, the DNA is TGTGCCAGCAGCTTAGTCCACAACACAGATACGCAGTATTTT. Translating gives CASSLVHNTDTQYF.

This clone was counted once. The chain couples TRBV13 to TRBJ1-1; D possibly corresponds to TRBD1 (6 bases). Trimming stripped 1 base from V and 0 bases from J, with 9 bases between. CDR1 is PRHDT, CDR2 FYEKMQ, per germline (reference sequence). This CDR3 has 15 amino acids. The CDR3 region has the DNA TGTGCCAGCAGCTTAGAAGGGGGGGTGAACACTGAAGCTTTCTTT. Translated, it gives CASSLEGGVNTEAFF.

V is TRBV7-2 and J is TRBJ1-2; TRBD1 aligns across 7 bases. CDR1 and CDR2 (germline): SGHTA, FQGNSA. The ends lost 5 bases at V and 4 bases at J; junction bases unmatched: 10. This CDR3 is 15 amino acids long. This chain's CDR3 is CASSPLGTAFYGYTF. The CDR3 region has the DNA TGTGCCAGCAGCCCCCTCGGGACAGCTTTCTATGGCTACACCTTC.

The chain is built from TRBV5-1 and TRBJ2-3; 9 nucleotides line up with TRBD2. The CDR3 has 16 residues. The germline gives CDR1 SGHRS, CDR2 YFSETQ. The junction had 5 bases not matched to a gene; V was cut back by 1 base and J by 2 bases. In nucleotides, the CDR3 is TGCGCCAGCAGCTTGCCTAGCGGGGAGTTCACAGATACGCAGTATTTT. Its translation: CASSLPSGEFTDTQYF. Together with reference TRBV5-1 and TRBJ2-3, the CDR3 gives the full variable domain: KAGVTQTPRYLIKTRGQQVTLSCSPISGHRSVSWYQQTPGQGLQFLFEYFSETQRNKGNFPGRFSGRQFSNSRSEMNVSTLELGDSALYLCASSLPSGEFTDTQYFGPGTRLTVL.

J is TRBJ2-3 and V is TRBV7-9, with D perhaps matching TRBD2 (6 bases). This CDR3 has 17 amino acids. The germline gives CDR1 SEHNR, CDR2 FQNEAQ (reference sequence). V shed 0 bases and J shed 7 bases, with 20 bases lying between them. Here the CDR3 reads CASSLAGSRGHANTQYF. CDR3 in DNA: TGTGCCAGCAGCTTAGCGGGTTCGCGGGGCCATGCAAATACGCAGTATTTT.

This chain joins TRBV12-5 and TRBJ1-6; D perhaps matches TRBD1 (6 bases). Trimming stripped 5 bases from V and 10 bases from J, with 15 bases between. The CDR3 is 14 residues long. Germline V CDR1 and CDR2: LGHNT, FRNRAP. The CDR3 spells CASGATGIWSPLHF. The DNA for the CDR3 is TGTGCTAGTGGTGCTACAGGGATATGGTCACCCCTCCACTTT.

This clone has only a few counts. The chain carries TRBV4-3 and TRBJ1-4; no definite D call. V lost 0 bases and J lost 7, with 15 bases in between. This CDR3 is built from 16 residues. Germline values: CDR1 LGHNA, CDR2 YSLEER. The CDR3 spells CASSQEPAGGVEKLFF. CDR3 DNA sequence: TGCGCCAGCAGCCAAGAGCCGGCAGGTGGCGTTGAAAAACTGTTTTTT.

The chain combines TRBV27 with TRBJ2-7, with D possibly TRBD2 on 5 matching bases. The CDR3 loop spans 14 amino acids. V lost 2 bases to trimming and J lost 6 bases, with 14 bases between them. The V gene's germline CDR1 is MNHEY and CDR2 SMNVEV (reference sequence). The CDR3: CASSLRRLGAEQYF. In DNA form, the CDR3 reads TGTGCCAGCAGTTTAAGGCGGCTGGGAGCCGAGCAGTACTTC.

This clone was seen a few times. V gene TRBV14 combines with J gene TRBJ1-1, with D unresolved. Germline CDR1 SGHDN, CDR2 FVKESK. CDR3 length equals 15 residues. With 0 bases removed from V and 4 bases from J, the gap between germline ends came to 12 bases. The CDR3 loop reads CASSQEWDWGTEAFF. The CDR3 DNA sequence: TGTGCCAGCAGCCAAGAGTGGGATTGGGGCACTGAAGCTTTCTTT.

The V and J genes are TRBV11-2 and TRBJ2-7; TRBD2 matches 11 bases. Germline V lookup: CDR1 SGHAT, CDR2 FQNNGV. The CDR3 is made up of 14 amino acids. V was clipped by 6 bases and J by 1 base; unmatched bases: 2. DNA of the CDR3: TGTGCCAGCAGAGCTAGCGGGGGGTCCTACGAGCAGTACTTC. This sequence encodes CASRASGGSYEQYF. Filled out from reference TRBV11-2 and TRBJ2-7, the complete variable domain reads EAGVAQSPRYKIIEKRQSVAFWCNPISGHATLYWYQQILGQGPKLLIQFQNNGVVDDSQLPKDRFSAERLKGVDSTLKIQPAKLEDSAVYLCASRASGGSYEQYFGPGTRLTVT.

This chain connects TRBV11-2 to TRBJ1-1, with TRBD1 matching over 10 bases. This CDR3 has 16 amino acids. CDR1 and CDR2 (germline): SGHAT, FQNNGV. The trim removed 5 bases at V and 2 bases at J, leaving 8 bases unmatched. The CDR3 sequence: CASSETGGRDNTEAFF. The CDR3 DNA reads as TGTGCCAGCAGCGAGACAGGGGGCCGGGATAACACTGAAGCTTTCTTT. Based on the CDR3 plus reference TRBV11-2 and TRBJ1-1, the full variable domain is EAGVAQSPRYKIIEKRQSVAFWCNPISGHATLYWYQQILGQGPKLLIQFQNNGVVDDSQLPKDRFSAERLKGVDSTLKIQPAKLEDSAVYLCASSETGGRDNTEAFFGQGTRLTVV.

There are a few counts of this clone. The chain carries TRBV9 and TRBJ2-1; 8 nucleotides align to TRBD2. Trimming at V came to 4 bases and at J to 1 base, leaving 1 base not matched to a gene. Looked up from germline, CDR1 is SGDLS and CDR2 is YYNGEE. The CDR3 length is 14 residues. CDR3 loop: CASSPSGSYNEQFF. The CDR3 DNA reads as TGTGCCAGCAGCCCTAGCGGGTCCTACAATGAGCAGTTCTTC.

The chain carries TRBV6-5 and TRBJ2-1, with TRBD1 identical over 9 bases. Germline V gene lookup returns CDR1 MNHEY and CDR2 SVGAGI. V lost 6 bases to trimming and J lost 7 bases; unmatched junction nucleotides: 10. This CDR3 has 15 amino acids. The CDR3 region has the DNA TGTGCCAGCAGCCGAGACAGGGGGATTGGGAATGAGCAGTTCTTC. Amino acids: CASSRDRGIGNEQFF.

DNA of the CDR3: TGTGCCAGCAGTTACTCCGGGACAGGTATGAACACTGAAGCTTTCTTT. It specifies CASSYSGTGMNTEAFF. V is TRBV6-5 and J is TRBJ1-1; 8 bases fit TRBD1. The CDR3 spans 16 residues. Germline CDR1 reads MNHEY; CDR2 reads SVGAGI. Unmatched junction bases numbered 3, after V lost 0 bases and J lost 0 bases.

The rearrangement uses TRBV19 and TRBJ2-1; possible D gene TRBD1, 5 bases. From germline, CDR1 is LNHDA and CDR2 SQIVND (reference sequence). The V and J ends lost 0 bases and 8 bases respectively, with 14 bases between them. This CDR3 region has 15 residues. In DNA, the CDR3 is TGTGCCAGTAGTATAGATCTTCCAACAGGTCATGAGCAGTTCTTC. As protein: CASSIDLPTGHEQFF.